The present T cell receptor beta chain was sequenced within a study of PD-L1 blockade in urothelial cancer. Study information: Atezolizumab at 1,200 mg intravenously every 3 weeks was started by patients in the mid-2010s. Specimens of blood held a median count of about 150,000 T cells. Males with urothelial cancer arising in the bladder constituted about nine tenths of the roughly 30 patients.

Specified time point: pretreatment peripheral blood. Germline V gene sequence: CDR1 LNHNV, CDR2 YYDKDF (reference sequence). The CDR3 length is 13 residues. Trimming removed 0 bases at V and 1 base at J, with 4 bases between. TCRdb's table, derived via immunoSEQ multiplex PCR, lists solely in-frame clones and lacks some. This table has 40,000 to 55,000 clones, 86% appearing once. The specimen comprised PBMCs, sampled around atezolizumab (anti-PD-L1) treatment. The TCR was taken from a man aged 60 to 75 with urothelial cancer. The rearrangement joins TRBV15 to TRBJ2-7; D gene ambiguous. The CDR3 region has the DNA TGTGCCACCAGCAGAGAGAGATCCTACGAGCAGTACTTC. This sequence encodes CATSRERSYEQYF.